This T cell receptor (beta chain) is from a study of T cells after yellow fever vaccination. Study overall: Fractions low in cell number were prepared with SMART-Seq v4 Ultra Low Input.

5'RACE template switching added a universal primer site and UMIs to TCR cDNA. Using its own MiXCR run on the 5' RACE reads, TCRdb lists one record per CDR3 protein. The sample consists of 90,000 to 150,000 distinct CDR3 sequences, about 7.8% of them appearing once. CDR1 and CDR2 (germline): DFQATT, SNEGSKA (reference sequence). The CDR3 runs to 12 residues. Unmatched junction bases numbered 6, after V lost 8 bases and J lost 6 bases. Remarks on this clonotype: Its antigen is not identified. With a much larger clone just one base away, this may be a read error.

Study-level points and caveats: A weaker but faster secondary response was observed, peaking on day 5 versus 15. Most clones from primary vaccination resurfaced after the booster (approximately 95% CD4, 88% CD8).

The genes are TRBV20-1 and TRBJ2-3; TRBD1 agrees at 9 bases. This sequence was found in a man younger than 35 who received the YFV17D yellow fever vaccine. This specimen consisted of CD4+ T cells sorted from PBMCs, obtained about 49 days after the first yellow fever vaccination. CDR3 DNA sequence: TGCAGTCCCGGGACAGGGTTCGATACGCAGTATTTT. This encodes CSPGTGFDTQYF.